The 30 T cell receptor beta chains listed next were all sequenced from one sample in a study of regulatory dendritic cells for organ transplantation. Assay: immunoSEQ multiplex PCR; the TCRdb copy retains only in-frame clones and omits some. The sample carries around 29,000 clones, more than 70% recorded once. The sequencing sample was made of naive CD8+ T cells from blood. Subset indicated: CD45RA+ naive T cells. All receptors come from a human donor in good health.

This sequence joins TRBV2 and TRBJ2-7, with 8 bases matching TRBD1. Germline CDR1 and CDR2: SNHLY and FYNNEI. With V trimmed by 4 bases and J by 5 bases, 4 bases remained unmatched. The CDR3 is made up of 13 amino acids. The CDR3 spells CASSGGQGHEQYF. In DNA, the CDR3 is TGTGCCAGCAGTGGAGGACAGGGCCACGAGCAGTACTTC.

J is TRBJ2-7 and V is TRBV13; D is possibly TRBD1 (5 bases). Germline CDR1 PRHDT, CDR2 FYEKMQ (reference sequence). V lost 0 bases to trimming and J lost 2 bases, with 14 bases between them. The length of the CDR3 is 16 residues. The CDR3 sequence: CASSLGPETVPYEQYF. In nucleotides, the CDR3 is TGTGCCAGCAGCTTAGGCCCGGAGACAGTCCCCTACGAGCAGTACTTC.

The V gene is TRBV5-6, the J gene TRBJ2-1; 7 bases map to TRBD1. J was trimmed by 3 bases and V by 3 bases; bases with no gene match: 12. Germline lookup yields CDR1 SGHDT and CDR2 YYEEEE. This CDR3 contains 17 residues. DNA of the CDR3: TGTGCCAGCAGCTCCCTTACCGGGACAGCGGACTACAATGAGCAGTTCTTC. This encodes CASSSLTGTADYNEQFF.

This clone has just one count. The rearrangement links TRBV10-3 to TRBJ1-4; D gene unclear. V was pared by 4 bases and J by 6 bases, with 9 bases between. In germline, CDR1 is ENHRY, CDR2 SYGVKD. This CDR3 comprises 13 residues. CDR3: CAISGQSDEKLFF. The CDR3 DNA reads as TGTGCCATCAGTGGGCAGTCTGATGAAAAACTGTTTTTT.

The CDR3 reads CASSHGQGLGETNEKLFF. The CDR3 region has the DNA TGCGCCAGCAGCCACGGACAGGGACTGGGGGAAACTAATGAAAAACTGTTTTTT. This chain joins TRBV4-1 and TRBJ1-4, with TRBD1 identical over 8 bases. The CDR3 runs to 18 residues. J was trimmed by 1 base and V by 3 bases; bases with no gene match: 10. Germline V gives CDR1 MGHRA, CDR2 YSYEKL.

The chain links TRBV2 to TRBJ1-2; D is possibly TRBD1 (5 bases). This CDR3 contains 14 residues. The germline V and J ends were trimmed by 11 bases and 2 bases, with 18 bases remaining between them. Per germline, CDR1 SNHLY and CDR2 FYNNEI. The CDR3 nucleotides are TGTGCCTGCAATACGATGACAGAAAACTATGGCTACACCTTC. This gives the protein CACNTMTENYGYTF.

V is TRBV19 and J is TRBJ2-7, with D maybe TRBD1 (6 bases). Germline V CDR1 and CDR2: LNHDA, SQIVND (reference sequence). This CDR3 spans 14 amino acids. V lost 1 base to trimming and J lost 1 base, with 8 bases between them. The CDR3 DNA is TGTGCCAGTAGTATAGGACAGGCATCCTACGAGCAGTACTTC. This translates into CASSIGQASYEQYF. Together with reference TRBV19 and TRBJ2-7, the CDR3 gives the full variable domain: DGGITQSPKYLFRKEGQNVTLSCEQNLNHDAMYWYRQDPGQGLRLIYYSQIVNDFQKGDIAEGYSVSREKKESFPLTVTSAQKNPTAFYLCASSIGQASYEQYFGPGTRLTVT.

The chain couples TRBV25-1 to TRBJ1-2; 8 bases are shared with TRBD1. Per germline, CDR1 MGHDK and CDR2 SYGVNS. The junction had 8 bases not matched to a gene; V was cut back by 3 bases and J by 5 bases. This CDR3 is built from 15 residues. As DNA, the CDR3 is TGTGCCAGCAGTGATCGCTACGGGACAGGATATGGCTACACCTTC. Its translation is CASSDRYGTGYGYTF.

This chain uses TRBV6-6 with TRBJ1-1; no firm D call. The CDR3 sequence is 12 residues long. V lost 2 bases to trimming and J lost 6 bases, with 7 bases between them. Germline V lookup: CDR1 MNHNY, CDR2 SVGAGI (reference sequence). CDR3 DNA sequence: TGTGCCAGCAGTTACACCTCGGCTGAAGCTTTCTTT. As protein: CASSYTSAEAFF.

This chain connects TRBV13 to TRBJ1-4; 8 bases map to TRBD1. The CDR3 spans 15 residues. Germline loops: CDR1 PRHDT, CDR2 FYEKMQ (reference sequence). Unmatched junction bases numbered 6, after V lost 6 bases and J lost 3 bases. The CDR3 region has the DNA TGTGCCAGCAGTCTACAGGGGGGCCCTAATGAAAAACTGTTTTTT. It translates to CASSLQGGPNEKLFF.

The CDR3 DNA is TGCGCCAGCAGCCAAGGGACTAGCGGCCAAGAGACCCAGTACTTC. This codes for CASSQGTSGQETQYF. This chain uses TRBV4-3 with TRBJ2-5, with TRBD2 matching 10 bases. CDR3 length: 15 residues. J gave up 1 base and V 1 base, and 0 bases lay outside the gene matches. In germline, CDR1 is LGHNA, CDR2 YSLEER.

This clone was detected once. The chain is built from TRBV5-8 and TRBJ2-3, with D hard to call. Per the germline V gene, CDR1 is SGHTS and CDR2 is YDEGEE. V lost 4 bases to trimming and J lost 3 bases, with 6 bases between them. The CDR3 consists of 12 residues. This chain's CDR3 is CASSQITDTQYF. CDR3 bases: TGTGCCAGCAGCCAAATTACAGATACGCAGTATTTT.

The chain uses TRBV15 and TRBJ2-3; 10 bases agree with TRBD2. Germline lookup yields CDR1 LNHNV and CDR2 YYDKDF (reference sequence). This CDR3 contains 18 residues. J gave up 0 bases and V 1 base, and 7 bases lay outside the gene matches. The CDR3 loop reads CATSRGLAGVTSTDTQYF. Here the CDR3 DNA reads TGTGCCACCAGCAGAGGCCTAGCGGGGGTCACTAGCACAGATACGCAGTATTTT.

The chain couples TRBV6-4 to TRBJ1-1, with a tentative D call TRBD1 (6 bases). The germline gives CDR1 MRHNA, CDR2 SNTAGT. The CDR3 runs 13 residues. Trimming removed 6 bases at V and 4 bases at J, with 12 bases between. In DNA, the CDR3 is TGTGCCAGCAGCCGGACAGTCCTCACTGAAGCTTTCTTT. Its protein is CASSRTVLTEAFF.

The V call is TRBV13, the J call TRBJ2-5; 7 bases align to TRBD1. CDR3 length equals 13 residues. V was pared by 3 bases and J by 4 bases, with 2 bases of the junction left unmatched. Germline V lookup: CDR1 PRHDT, CDR2 FYEKMQ (reference sequence). CDR3 residues: CASSFEGAETQYF. CDR3 sequence (DNA): TGTGCCAGCAGCTTTGAGGGGGCAGAGACCCAGTACTTC.

This clone was seen more than once but under ten times. The V call is TRBV4-1, the J call TRBJ1-1; D perhaps matches TRBD1 (6 bases). Germline V gene sequence: CDR1 MGHRA, CDR2 YSYEKL. Trimming took off 3 bases at V and 4 bases at J, with 9 bases between the two ends. This CDR3 is 13 amino acids long. The CDR3 loop is CASSHQGFTEAFF. CDR3 in DNA: TGCGCCAGCAGCCACCAGGGGTTCACTGAAGCTTTCTTT.

The chain is built from TRBV12-5 and TRBJ2-3, with 9 bases lining up with TRBD2. CDR1 is LGHNT, CDR2 FRNRAP, per germline. The J segment lost 4 bases and the V segment lost 5 bases, leaving 16 bases of the junction unmatched. This CDR3 contains 18 residues. The CDR3 nucleotides are TGTGCTAGTGGTCCACGCCTCCCAGTAGCGGGGGAGTCAGATACGCAGTATTTT. Protein: CASGPRLPVAGESDTQYF.

This clone turned up a few times. The chain links TRBV14 to TRBJ2-2, with 8 bases fitting TRBD2. The V segment lost 0 bases and the J segment 3 bases; nucleotides outside the gene matches: 6. This CDR3 is 17 amino acids long. Per the germline V gene, CDR1 is SGHDN and CDR2 is FVKESK. The CDR3 nucleotides are TGTGCCAGCAGCCAAGATTCACGGGGGGGCTACACCGGGGAGCTGTTTTTT. Translation: CASSQDSRGGYTGELFF.

This clone was recorded only once. V and J are TRBV6-5 and TRBJ2-7; no reliable D call. The germline V and J ends were trimmed by 0 bases and 5 bases, with 11 bases remaining between them. The CDR3 totals 14 residues. The germline CDR1 and CDR2 sequences are MNHEY and SVGAGI. DNA of the CDR3: TGTGCCAGCAGTTACTCTTCTAGAAACGACGAGCAGTACTTC. Protein: CASSYSSRNDEQYF.

This rearrangement joins TRBV5-6 to TRBJ2-1; 8 bases line up with TRBD1. Trimming removed 5 bases from V and 7 bases from J; junction bases left unmatched: 8. Germline CDR1 reads SGHDT; CDR2 reads YYEEEE. The CDR3 runs 14 residues. The CDR3 region is CASRILTGGNEQFF. CDR3 coding DNA: TGTGCCAGCAGGATCCTCACAGGGGGGAATGAGCAGTTCTTC.

The gene calls are TRBV7-9 and TRBJ2-5, with D perhaps TRBD2 (6 bases). There are 15 residues in the CDR3. V shed 0 bases and J shed 2 bases, with 10 bases lying between them. CDR1 and CDR2 from the germline V gene are SEHNR and FQNEAQ (reference sequence). The DNA for the CDR3 is TGTGCCAGCAGCTTAGCGGGGGGAATACAAGAGACCCAGTACTTC. Amino acids: CASSLAGGIQETQYF.

The V and J genes are TRBV29-1 and TRBJ2-7; maybe TRBD1 (6 bases). V was clipped by 5 bases and J by 5 bases, with 16 bases between them. There are 13 residues in the CDR3. Germline V gene sequence: CDR1 SQVTM, CDR2 ANQGSEA. The CDR3 DNA is TGCAGCGTTCGACAGGCAGCCGTCCACGAGCAGTACTTC. Its translation is CSVRQAAVHEQYF.

The chain couples TRBV11-3 to TRBJ2-5; 7 bases are a match to TRBD1. Germline V gene data show CDR1 as SGHNT and CDR2 as YENEEA. The CDR3 runs 15 residues. Trimming took 5 bases from V and 2 from J; bases not matched to a gene: 8. Here the CDR3 reads CASSLYLTGQETQYF. The CDR3 DNA sequence: TGTGCCAGCAGCCTATACCTGACAGGGCAAGAGACCCAGTACTTC.

The CDR3 DNA reads TGCGCCAGCAGTATTGTGGGAGCCTACAATGAGCAGTTCTTC. This gives the protein CASSIVGAYNEQFF. The rearrangement links TRBV10-2 to TRBJ2-1, with D possibly being TRBD2 (5 bases). CDR1 is WSHSY and CDR2 is SAAADI in the germline V gene. CDR3 length: 14 residues. The germline V and J ends were trimmed by 5 bases and 2 bases, with 10 bases remaining between them.

In DNA, the CDR3 is TGTGCCAGCAGCTTAGGGGAGCGGGGGGTGTCAGATACGCAGTATTTT. This encodes CASSLGERGVSDTQYF. This chain connects TRBV7-2 to TRBJ2-3; 9 bases match TRBD2. V dropped 1 base and J dropped 4; count of bases not matched to a gene: 6. The CDR3 is 16 residues long. Per germline, CDR1 SGHTA and CDR2 FQGNSA.

The V gene is TRBV4-1, the J gene TRBJ2-7, with TRBD1 matching over 11 bases. CDR1 is MGHRA, CDR2 YSYEKL, per germline. Trimming removed 2 bases from V and 4 bases from J; junction bases left unmatched: 4. The CDR3 sequence is 15 residues long. This CDR3 is CASSQSDRGLYEQYF. CDR3 bases: TGCGCCAGCAGCCAATCGGACAGGGGGCTGTACGAGCAGTACTTC.

The CDR3 DNA sequence: TGTGCCAGCAGTATTCTCACGAGCTCCTACAATGAGCAGTTCTTC. This translates into CASSILTSSYNEQFF. V gene TRBV27 combines with J gene TRBJ2-1; D unclear. Germline values: CDR1 MNHEY, CDR2 SMNVEV (reference sequence). The CDR3 is 15 amino acids. The ends were cut back, 5 bases at V and 0 bases at J, with 11 bases in the middle.

Comments on this clone: The junction does not match germline at one end; this may be a read error. The J gene is TRBJ2-3, the V gene TRBV6-5; 8 nucleotides match TRBD1. Germline V gene data show CDR1 as MNHEY and CDR2 as SVGAGI. The CDR3 sequence is 13 residues long. CDR3 coding DNA: TGTGCCAGCAGTTACGGGTGGGGGACAGGCATGAATTTT. As protein: CASSYGWGTGMNF.

The chain links TRBV9 to TRBJ1-2; 9 bases match TRBD1. The CDR3 runs to 14 residues. V gave up 3 bases and J gave up 6 bases; unmatched junction bases: 6. Germline assignment: CDR1 SGDLS and CDR2 YYNGEE. The CDR3 DNA is TGTGCCAGCAGCGGAACAGGGGGCGGAGATGGCTACACCTTC. Translating gives CASSGTGGGDGYTF.

The chain is built from TRBV18 and TRBJ1-2; D is unresolved. The CDR3 runs 16 residues. Trimming stripped 3 bases from V and 8 bases from J, with 22 bases between. Germline assignment: CDR1 KGHSH and CDR2 LQKENI. This CDR3 reads CASSPSSLQPSAGYTF. CDR3 bases: TGTGCCAGCTCACCTTCGTCCCTACAGCCCTCGGCGGGCTACACCTTC.